These 9 T cell receptor beta chains share one sample of origin, sequenced in a study of PD-1 blockade in classical Hodgkin lymphoma. Patients all relapsed after autologous stem cell transplantation, and there was variation in brentuximab vedotin exposure. Some clones are missing from TCRdb's copy, which holds only in-frame ones; the method was immunoSEQ multiplex PCR. The table lists about 94,000 clones, approximately 92% of them singletons. This material consisted of peripheral blood mononuclear cells (PBMCs), taken before the second cycle of nivolumab. The origin of the receptors is a human donor with classical Hodgkin lymphoma.

V gene TRBV29-1 combines with J gene TRBJ2-1, with D unresolved. The ends were cut back, 4 bases at V and 6 bases at J, with 10 bases in the middle. The CDR3 consists of 12 residues. Germline lookup yields CDR1 SQVTM and CDR2 ANQGSEA. CDR3 protein: CSVAPEGNEQFF. The CDR3 nucleotides read TGCAGCGTTGCCCCGGAAGGCAATGAGCAGTTCTTC.

The rearrangement links TRBV6-5 to TRBJ2-7; D could derive from TRBD1 or TRBD2 (5 bases each). Trimming cost V 0 bases and J 7 bases, with 10 bases left between them. The length of the CDR3 is 13 residues. Germline CDR1 reads MNHEY; CDR2 reads SVGAGI. The CDR3 DNA is TGTGCCAGCAGTTACTCGGGGGTGGGGGAGCAGTACTTC. This codes for CASSYSGVGEQYF.

J is TRBJ1-1 and V is TRBV19; no reliable D call. Germline CDR1 LNHDA, CDR2 SQIVND (reference sequence). The ends were cut back, 3 bases at V and 0 bases at J, with 5 bases in the middle. The CDR3 has 13 amino acids. CDR3 bases: TGTGCCAGTAGTATCTTGATGAACACTGAAGCTTTCTTT. Translated: CASSILMNTEAFF.

The chain combines TRBV18 with TRBJ2-1; no clear D gene. Trimming stripped 5 bases from V and 0 bases from J, with 11 bases between. The CDR3 contains 15 residues. CDR1 KGHSH and CDR2 LQKENI come from the germline V gene. The CDR3 region has the DNA TGTGCCAGCTCATGGGGTCCAAGCTCCTACAATGAGCAGTTCTTC. It translates to CASSWGPSSYNEQFF.

On this clone itself: This CDR3 is also generated by other DNA sequences in the sample. The CDR3 is CASSRTAQETQYF. CDR3 nucleotide sequence: TGTGCCAGCAGTCGGACGGCCCAAGAGACCCAGTACTTC. This chain connects TRBV28 to TRBJ2-5; D is unclear. Trimming cost V 5 bases and J 1 base, with 8 bases left between them. Per germline, CDR1 MDHEN and CDR2 SYDVKM. The CDR3 sequence is 13 residues long.

A remark on this clone: Other DNA sequences in the same sample also yield this CDR3. This sequence joins TRBV2 and TRBJ1-5; tentatively, D is TRBD1 (6 bases). CDR1 is SNHLY and CDR2 is FYNNEI in the germline V gene. With 4 bases removed from V and 5 bases from J, the gap between germline ends came to 9 bases. The CDR3 is 13 amino acids. CDR3 in amino acids: CASSAQGYQPQHF. The CDR3 DNA reads TGTGCCAGCAGTGCACAGGGCTATCAGCCCCAGCATTTT.

This clone was seen just once. This chain links TRBV19 with TRBJ1-1; D might be TRBD1 (5 bases). Germline V gene data show CDR1 as LNHDA and CDR2 as SQIVND (reference sequence). Trimming took 5 bases from V and 11 from J, leaving 12 bases between them. The CDR3 spans 11 residues. The CDR3 reads CASSLSGDAFF. The CDR3, as DNA: TGTGCCAGTAGTCTCTCGGGGGATGCTTTCTTT.

V and J are TRBV7-8 and TRBJ1-3; no definite D call. The CDR3 is 15 amino acids. The germline V and J ends were trimmed by 1 base and 2 bases, with 9 bases remaining between them. The germline V gene has CDR1 SGHVS and CDR2 FQNEAQ. The CDR3 bases are TGTGCCAGCAGCTTAGTCAGCGCGCCTGGAAACACCATATATTTT. Translating gives CASSLVSAPGNTIYF.

The genes are TRBV19 and TRBJ2-7; a weak D match, TRBD2 (6 bases). CDR1 and CDR2 from the germline V gene are LNHDA and SQIVND (reference sequence). This CDR3 spans 18 amino acids. V was pared by 1 base and J by 4 bases, with 23 bases between. The chain's CDR3 is CASSIGYRVAASLYEQYF. CDR3 nucleotides: TGTGCCAGTAGTATAGGGTATCGAGTAGCGGCGAGTTTATACGAGCAGTACTTC.